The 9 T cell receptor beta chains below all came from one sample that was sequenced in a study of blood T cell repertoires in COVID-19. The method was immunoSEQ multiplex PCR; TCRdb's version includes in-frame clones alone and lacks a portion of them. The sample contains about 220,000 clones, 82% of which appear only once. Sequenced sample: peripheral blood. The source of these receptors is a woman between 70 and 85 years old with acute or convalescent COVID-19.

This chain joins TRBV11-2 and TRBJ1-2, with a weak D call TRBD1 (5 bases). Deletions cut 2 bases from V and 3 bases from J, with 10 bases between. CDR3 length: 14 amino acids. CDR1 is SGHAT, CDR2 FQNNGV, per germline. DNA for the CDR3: TGTGCCAGCAGCTTATACGGGGGAGACTATGGCTACACCTTC. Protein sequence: CASSLYGGDYGYTF.

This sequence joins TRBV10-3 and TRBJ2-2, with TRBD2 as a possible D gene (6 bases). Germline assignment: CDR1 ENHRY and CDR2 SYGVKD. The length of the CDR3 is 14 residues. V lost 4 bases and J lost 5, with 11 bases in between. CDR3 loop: CAISGSRETGELFF. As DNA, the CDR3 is TGTGCCATCAGTGGGTCACGGGAGACCGGGGAGCTGTTTTTT.

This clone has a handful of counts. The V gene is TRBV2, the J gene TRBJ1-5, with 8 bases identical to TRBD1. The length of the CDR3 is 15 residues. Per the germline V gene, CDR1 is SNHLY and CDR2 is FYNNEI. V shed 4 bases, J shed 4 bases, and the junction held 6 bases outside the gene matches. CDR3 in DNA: TGTGCCAGCAGTGGGACAGGGAGGTCGAATCAGCCCCAGCATTTT. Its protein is CASSGTGRSNQPQHF. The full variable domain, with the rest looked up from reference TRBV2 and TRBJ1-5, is EPEVTQTPSHQVTQMGQEVILRCVPISNHLYFYWYRQILGQKVEFLVSFYNNEISEKSEIFDDQFSVERPDGSNFTLKIRSTKLEDSAMYFCASSGTGRSNQPQHFGDGTRLSIL.

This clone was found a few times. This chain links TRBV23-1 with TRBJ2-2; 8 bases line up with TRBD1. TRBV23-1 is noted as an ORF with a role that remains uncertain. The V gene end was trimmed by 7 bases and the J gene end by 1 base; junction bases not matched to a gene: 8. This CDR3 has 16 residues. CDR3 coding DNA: TGCGCCAGCAAATCGGACAGGGCACAGAACACCGGGGAGCTGTTTTTT. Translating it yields CASKSDRAQNTGELFF.

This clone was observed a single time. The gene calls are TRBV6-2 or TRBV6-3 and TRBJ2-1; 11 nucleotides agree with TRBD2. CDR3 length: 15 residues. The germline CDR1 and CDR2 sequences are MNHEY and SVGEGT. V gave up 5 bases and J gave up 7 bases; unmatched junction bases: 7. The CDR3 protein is CASSRSGGDGNEQFF. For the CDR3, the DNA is TGTGCCAGCAGTCGTAGCGGGGGGGACGGGAATGAGCAGTTCTTC.

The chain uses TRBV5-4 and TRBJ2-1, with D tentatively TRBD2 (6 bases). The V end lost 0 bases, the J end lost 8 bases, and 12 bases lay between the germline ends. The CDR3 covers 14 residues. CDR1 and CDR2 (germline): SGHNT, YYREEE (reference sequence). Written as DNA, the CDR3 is TGTGCCAGCAGCTTGGGCGGGAACACATATGAGCAGTTCTTC. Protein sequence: CASSLGGNTYEQFF.

The CDR3 loop reads CASSEGQGVAYGYTF. CDR3 nucleotide sequence: TGTGCCAGCAGCGAGGGACAGGGGGTCGCCTATGGCTACACCTTC. The chain recombines TRBV9 with TRBJ1-2, with 11 positions matching TRBD1. This CDR3 has 15 amino acids. V trimming: 3 bases; J trimming: 4 bases; junction bases outside the gene matches: 5. Germline V gene data show CDR1 as SGDLS and CDR2 as YYNGEE.

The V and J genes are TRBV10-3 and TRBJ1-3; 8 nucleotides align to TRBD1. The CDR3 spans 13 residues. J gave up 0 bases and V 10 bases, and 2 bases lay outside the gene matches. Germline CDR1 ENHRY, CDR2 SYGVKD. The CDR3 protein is CATGQGSGNTIYF. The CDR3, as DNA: TGTGCCACCGGACAGGGCTCTGGAAACACCATATATTTT.

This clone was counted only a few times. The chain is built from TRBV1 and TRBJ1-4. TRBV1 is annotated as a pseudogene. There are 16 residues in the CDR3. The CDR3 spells CTSSHAPGVVMRKLFF. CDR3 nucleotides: TGCACCAGCAGCCATGCTCCGGGGGTTGTTATGAGGAAACTGTTTTTT.